These T cell receptor beta chains were read from a single sample in a study of response to subunit inactivated influenza vaccine. TCRdb passed the RT-PCR reads through MiXCR, listing each CDR3 protein once. The repertoire has more than 550,000 distinct CDR3 sequences, 12% of them found once; the top ten carry about 10%. The sequenced sample was PBMCs from blood, obtained on the day of vaccination. The receptors stem from a man aged 45-65 years who received an inactivated influenza vaccine. CDR3s include the opening cysteine and the closing phenylalanine or tryptophan. A D gene is named only where the DNA matches it firmly. Clone size is not always given. Where it is, it says once, few, many or a class for expanded clones.

>TRBJ2-5|NA|NA|TRBV29-1
TGCAGCGTTGAAGGCGCAGAAGCTCCGAGGGCCCAGTACTTC
CSVEGAEAPRAQYF
>TRBJ2-1|TRBD1|NA|TRBV24-1
TGTGCCACCAGTGATACATGGACAGGGGGCTCCCATGAGCAGTTCTTC
CATSDTWTGGSHEQFF
>TRBJ2-3|NA|many|TRBV29-1
TGCAGCGTCATACCTCCCGGGCTCGGGGGAGATACGCAGTATTTT
CSVIPPGLGGDTQYF
>TRBJ2-7|NA|NA|TRBV5-1
TGCGCCAGCAGCTTGGTAGAGGGGGTTGGCGAGCAGTACTTC
CASSLVEGVGEQYF
>TRBJ2-2|NA|few|TRBV28
TGTGCCAGCAGTTTCTTTTCCGGGGAGCTGTTTTTT
CASSFFSGELFF
>TRBJ2-7|NA|many|TRBV6-2/TRBV6-3
TGTGCCAGCAGCCCTAGGGACCAGCGCTACGAGCAGTACTTC
CASSPRDQRYEQYF
>TRBJ1-1|NA|NA|TRBV24-1
TGTGCCACCAGAGCTGGGGCAGGGACGAACACTGAAGCTTTCTTT
CATRAGAGTNTEAFF
>TRBJ1-1|TRBD1|NA|TRBV7-9
TGTGCCAGCAGACTTCGGGGGACAGGGGGCAGTGAAGCTTTCTTT
CASRLRGTGGSEAFF
>TRBJ2-6|TRBD1|NA|TRBV27
TGTGCCAGCAGTTTAGTGGCAGGGGGCGACTCTGGGGCCAACGTCCTGACTTTC
CASSLVAGGDSGANVLTF
>TRBJ2-7|NA|NA|TRBV7-9
TGTGCCAGCAGCTTAGGACCGGGAGAGACCTACGAGCAGTACTTC
CASSLGPGETYEQYF
>TRBJ2-1|TRBD2|few|TRBV7-3
TGTGCCAGCAGCTTCCAGGGCGGGAGGGGGTCCTACAATGAGCAGTTCTTC
CASSFQGGRGSYNEQFF
>TRBJ2-5|NA|few|TRBV29-1
TGCAGCGTTGAGGGGAAGACCCAGTACTTC
CSVEGKTQYF